The 28 T cell receptor beta chains reported below all come from one sample, sequenced in a study of spatial heterogeneity in lung cancer. TCRdb processed the 5' RACE reads anew with MiXCR; each CDR3 protein has one entry. This sample has about 95,000 distinct CDR3 sequences, with 7.5% to 10% found just once. The sample's time point: sample taken at primary tumor resection. No cell sorting; template was whole RNA from tumor, lung tissue or PBMC. Sequenced here: PBMCs, sampled at surgery. These receptors all come from a male donor with early-stage non-small cell lung cancer.

V gene TRBV5-4 combines with J gene TRBJ2-7; 14 bases map to TRBD2. V lost 4 bases and J lost 7; bases outside the gene matches: 13. Germline V CDR1 and CDR2: SGHNT, YYREEE (reference sequence). CDR3 length: 17 amino acids. The CDR3 nucleotides read TGTGCCAGCAGCCCCCGACGGGGACTAGCGGGAGCGTTAGAGCAGTACTTC. As protein: CASSPRRGLAGALEQYF. Variable domain in full (rest from reference TRBV5-4 and TRBJ2-7): ETGVTQSPTHLIKTRGQQVTLRCSSQSGHNTVSWYQQALGQGPQFIFQYYREEENGRGNFPPRFSGLQFPNYSSELNVNALELDDSALYLCASSPRRGLAGALEQYFGPGTRLTVT.

This clonotype was observed a handful of times. The chain joins TRBV12-5 to TRBJ1-6, with 7 bases matching TRBD1. Germline CDR1 LGHNT, CDR2 FRNRAP. The V and J ends lost 1 base and 6 bases, in that order; junction bases with no gene match: 9. There are 17 residues in the CDR3. The CDR3 reads CASGLAPGTAFNSPLHF. DNA of the CDR3: TGTGCTAGTGGTTTGGCCCCTGGGACAGCCTTTAATTCACCCCTCCACTTT.

This clonotype has just a few counts. The rearrangement joins TRBV2 to TRBJ2-4; the D call may be TRBD1 or TRBD2 (6 bases each). The V gene lost 7 bases and the J gene lost 7 bases, with 14 bases spanning the gap. Germline V gives CDR1 SNHLY, CDR2 FYNNEI. This CDR3 is 13 amino acids long. In DNA, the CDR3 is TGTGCCAGCATCCCGACTAGGGGGAACATTCAGTACTTC. Its translation is CASIPTRGNIQYF.

This clonotype came up many times. This chain links TRBV4-2 with TRBJ1-5; D uncertain. Trimming pared 0 bases from V and 9 bases from J, leaving 9 bases between. The CDR3 totals 13 residues. Germline V gives CDR1 LGHNA, CDR2 YNFKEQ. CDR3 in DNA: TGTGCCAGCAGCCAAGATCGAGTCGGGCCCCAGCATTTT. Encoded protein: CASSQDRVGPQHF.

As for this clonotype: It is likely a read error, because the conserved phenylalanine at the end of the CDR3 is missing. This chain joins TRBV12-3 or TRBV12-4 and TRBJ2-3, with D perhaps TRBD2 (5 bases). V gave up 3 bases and J gave up 5 bases, with 12 bases separating them. The CDR3 consists of 14 residues. The CDR3 loop reads CASSFGADGDTQYY. The CDR3, as DNA: TGTGCCAGCAGTTTCGGAGCGGACGGAGATACGCAGTATTAT.

This clonotype was seen many times. The chain couples TRBV12-3 or TRBV12-4 to TRBJ1-4, with D possibly matching TRBD1 (5 bases). V lost 3 bases, J lost 7 bases, and 12 bases lay in between. This CDR3 has 14 residues. CDR3 DNA sequence: TGTGCCAGCAGTTTCGGCAGCGGGGGTGAAAAACTGTTTTTT. It translates to CASSFGSGGEKLFF.

Of note for this clonotype: Just one base apart from a much larger clone, this may be a read error. A read error is likely, as this CDR3 ends without the conserved phenylalanine or tryptophan. The chain links TRBV29-1 to TRBJ2-7; D remains ambiguous. The CDR3 sequence is 10 residues long. Trimming removed 4 bases at V and 4 bases at J, with 5 bases between. Germline CDR1 and CDR2: SQVTM and ANQGSEA. CDR3 coding DNA: TGCAGCGTTGTGGGATACGAGCAGTACCTC. Translated, it gives CSVVGYEQYL.

The table lists this clonotype with many counts. V is TRBV4-1 and J is TRBJ2-2; TRBD1 agrees at 7 bases. The V gene end was trimmed by 2 bases and the J gene end by 1 base; junction bases not matched to a gene: 7. The CDR3 totals 17 residues. Germline V gene lookup returns CDR1 MGHRA and CDR2 YSYEKL. The CDR3 DNA reads TGCGCCAGCAGCCAATATCCCGGGACAGTGAACACCGGGGAGCTGTTTTTT. This codes for CASSQYPGTVNTGELFF.

This clonotype was observed many times. J is TRBJ2-2 and V is TRBV7-9; a weak D match, TRBD2 (5 bases). Germline-derived CDR1 and CDR2 are SEHNR and FQNEAQ (reference sequence). The CDR3 loop spans 13 amino acids. The V end was cut by 5 bases, the J end by 7 bases, with 11 bases between. CDR3 nucleotide sequence: TGTGCCAGCAGCGCTACTAGTAGCGGGGAGCTGTTTTTT. It encodes CASSATSSGELFF.

This clonotype has a count of ten or more. The gene calls are TRBV5-1 and TRBJ2-3, with D possibly TRBD2 on 6 matching bases. Trimming pared 4 bases from V and 6 bases from J, leaving 18 bases between. The CDR3 spans 15 residues. CDR1 SGHRS and CDR2 YFSETQ come from the germline V gene. The CDR3 DNA is TGCGCCAGCAGCACCACGGGACTCCCATCTGATACGCAGTATTTT. Translated, it gives CASSTTGLPSDTQYF.

The chain recombines TRBV7-2 with TRBJ1-2; D ambiguous. V was clipped by 2 bases and J by 5 bases, with 6 bases between them. Germline V gene lookup returns CDR1 SGHTA and CDR2 FQGNSA. CDR3 length: 12 residues. The CDR3 reads CASSLSSYGYTF. The CDR3 DNA sequence: TGTGCCAGCAGCTTAAGTTCTTATGGCTACACCTTC.

This clonotype was recorded many times. This chain links TRBV10-3 with TRBJ2-5; TRBD2 agrees at 7 bases. CDR1 ENHRY and CDR2 SYGVKD come from the germline V gene. Trimming at V came to 8 bases and at J to 0 bases, leaving 9 bases not matched to a gene. This CDR3 contains 15 residues. CDR3 sequence reads: CAISLSGEYQETQYF. CDR3 bases: TGTGCCATCTCCTTAAGCGGGGAGTACCAAGAGACCCAGTACTTC.

This chain joins TRBV4-1 and TRBJ1-1, with a weak D call TRBD1 (6 bases). Deletions cut 0 bases from V and 2 bases from J, with 16 bases between. Germline loops: CDR1 MGHRA, CDR2 YSYEKL. This CDR3 is 17 amino acids long. The CDR3 spells CASSQDFSGGRNTEAFF. The DNA for the CDR3 is TGCGCCAGCAGCCAAGATTTCTCCGGGGGGCGAAACACTGAAGCTTTCTTT.

This rearrangement joins TRBV7-6 to TRBJ2-1; possible D gene TRBD2, 5 bases. The CDR3 contains 12 residues. CDR1 and CDR2 (germline): SGHVS, FNYEAQ. Trimming pared 5 bases from V and 6 bases from J, leaving 8 bases between. The CDR3 coding sequence is TGTGCCAGCAGCCGGGATTTCAATGAGCAGTTCTTC. This gives the protein CASSRDFNEQFF.

Of note for this clonotype: At one end, the junction sequence differs from germline, possibly due to a read error. The chain couples TRBV10-3 to TRBJ2-7; D might be TRBD2 (5 bases). Germline V gene data show CDR1 as ENHRY and CDR2 as SYGVKD. The CDR3 runs 13 residues. The CDR3 loop reads CANSESPGDEQYF. As DNA, the CDR3 is TGTGCCAACAGTGAGTCACCCGGGGACGAGCAGTACTTC.

This clonotype occurred many times. This chain joins TRBV2 and TRBJ2-2; maybe TRBD2 (5 bases). With 3 bases removed from V and 1 base from J, the gap between germline ends came to 12 bases. Germline CDR1 and CDR2: SNHLY and FYNNEI. This CDR3 spans 16 amino acids. CDR3 nucleotide sequence: TGTGCCAGCAGTGATCCGGGGTCCAAGAACACCGGGGAGCTGTTTTTT. Protein: CASSDPGSKNTGELFF.

This clonotype was seen at least ten times. V and J are TRBV10-2 and TRBJ1-5; unclear D gene. Germline V CDR1 and CDR2: WSHSY, SAAADI. Deletions cut 8 bases from V and 0 bases from J, with 8 bases between. The CDR3 sequence is 13 residues long. The CDR3 here is CASADTSNQPQHF. CDR3 DNA sequence: TGCGCCAGCGCTGACACTAGCAATCAGCCCCAGCATTTT.

In this sample, this clonotype turned up many times. The chain couples TRBV28 to TRBJ2-3; D remains ambiguous. The CDR3 extends over 13 amino acids. Germline values: CDR1 MDHEN, CDR2 SYDVKM. V was shortened by 5 bases and J by 3 bases, with 9 bases between the two germline ends. CDR3 DNA: TGTGCCAGCAGTCTTGAAAATACAGATACGCAGTATTTT. As protein: CASSLENTDTQYF.

This clonotype came up a few times. This chain links TRBV19 with TRBJ2-7; D gene uncertain. Germline-derived CDR1 and CDR2 are LNHDA and SQIVND (reference sequence). This CDR3 is 13 amino acids long. The V end was cut by 3 bases, the J end by 2 bases, with 8 bases between. In nucleotides, the CDR3 is TGTGCCAGTAGTATTGGTGGTACCTACGAGCAGTACTTC. It specifies CASSIGGTYEQYF.

The V gene is TRBV3-1, the J gene TRBJ2-7; TRBD2 matches at 9 bases. CDR1 is LGHDT, CDR2 YNNKEL, per germline (reference sequence). The trim removed 5 bases at V and 2 bases at J, leaving 4 bases unmatched. The CDR3 is 14 amino acids. DNA for the CDR3: TGTGCCAGCAGCTATAGCGGGAGCGCCTACGAGCAGTACTTC. Amino acids: CASSYSGSAYEQYF.

The chain carries TRBV7-2 and TRBJ2-7; 12 nucleotides line up with TRBD1. Germline lookup yields CDR1 SGHTA and CDR2 FQGNSA. V was pared by 5 bases and J by 6 bases, with 8 bases of the junction left unmatched. The CDR3 loop spans 15 amino acids. The chain's CDR3 is CASSPRDRGRGEQYF. The CDR3 DNA sequence: TGTGCCAGCAGCCCCAGGGACAGGGGGCGCGGCGAGCAGTACTTC.

The chain carries TRBV6-2 or TRBV6-3 and TRBJ1-2; 7 bases align to TRBD1. Germline V gene lookup returns CDR1 MNHEY and CDR2 SVGEGT. The length of the CDR3 is 13 residues. Losses at the gene ends were 6 bases for V and 2 bases for J; bases not matched to a gene: 3. CDR3 amino acids: CASRPTGNYGYTF. The CDR3 bases are TGTGCCAGCAGACCGACAGGGAACTATGGCTACACCTTC.

The chain joins TRBV28 to TRBJ2-4, with 11 bases aligning to TRBD2. The length of the CDR3 is 16 residues. Germline-derived CDR1 and CDR2 are MDHEN and SYDVKM. With 5 bases clipped from V and 9 bases from J, the junction kept 12 bases outside the gene matches. This chain's CDR3 is CASSLPYQGLAGIQYF. In DNA form, the CDR3 reads TGTGCCAGCAGTCTTCCCTACCAAGGACTAGCGGGCATTCAGTACTTC.

This clonotype was recorded a few times. The chain has TRBV7-8 and TRBJ2-3, with TRBD2 matching 12 bases. Germline loops: CDR1 SGHVS, CDR2 FQNEAQ. The ends lost 3 bases at V and 0 bases at J; junction bases unmatched: 10. This CDR3 spans 19 amino acids. CDR3 sequence reads: CASSLELAGGPASTDTQYF. The DNA for the CDR3 is TGTGCCAGCAGCTTGGAGCTAGCGGGAGGGCCCGCTAGCACAGATACGCAGTATTTT.

The chain recombines TRBV7-2 with TRBJ2-3; D gene ambiguous. Trimming left V 1 base short and J 4 bases short, with 9 bases between. Germline V gene sequence: CDR1 SGHTA, CDR2 FQGNSA. The CDR3 loop spans 14 amino acids. As DNA, the CDR3 is TGTGCCAGCAGCTTAGACAGATACGCAGATACGCAGTATTTT. Residues: CASSLDRYADTQYF.

This clonotype was picked up many times. V and J are TRBV6-2 or TRBV6-3 and TRBJ2-1; TRBD2 is a possible D gene (6 bases). V was pared by 7 bases and J by 1 base, with 14 bases between. Germline CDR1 is MNHEY and CDR2 is SVGEGT. The CDR3 is 15 amino acids. This CDR3 reads CASTGSGSSYNEQFF. The CDR3 nucleotides are TGTGCCAGCACCGGGAGCGGTAGTTCCTACAATGAGCAGTTCTTC.

This clonotype was counted ten times or more. The chain combines TRBV10-3 with TRBJ2-7; D perhaps matches TRBD1 (6 bases). Trimming stripped 5 bases from V and 4 bases from J, with 12 bases between. This CDR3 has 13 amino acids. From germline, CDR1 is ENHRY and CDR2 SYGVKD. CDR3 residues: CAISPRQEYEQYF. In DNA, the CDR3 is TGTGCCATCAGTCCGCGACAGGAATACGAGCAGTACTTC.

This clonotype came up many times. The V and J genes are TRBV20-1 and TRBJ2-1; tentative D call: TRBD2 (6 bases). Germline CDR1 and CDR2: DFQATT and SNEGSKA (reference sequence). V lost 3 bases and J 1 base, leaving 16 bases between the germline ends. The CDR3 has 16 residues. The CDR3 reads CSASDSRDFSYNEQFF. CDR3 bases: TGCAGTGCTAGTGACTCCCGGGACTTTTCCTACAATGAGCAGTTCTTC.